This T cell receptor beta chain originates from a study of T cells in Graves' hyperthyroidism and ophthalmopathy. PBMCs were collected from an approximately 10 ml volume of fresh peripheral blood. Germline values: CDR1 SGHTA, CDR2 FQGNSA. The CDR3 covers 14 residues. Trimming at V came to 3 bases and at J to 2 bases, leaving 3 bases not matched to a gene. There are many counts of this clonotype. Amplification yielded TCR beta CDR3 regions, with RNA transcripts as the source. The HTBI primer set served for first-round RT-PCR of the TCR CDR3. TCRdb ran MiXCR on the multiplex PCR reads and lists one entry per CDR3 protein. The sample shows about 580,000 distinct CDR3 sequences, around 14% of them seen only once.

V is TRBV7-2 and J is TRBJ2-7, with 8 bases fitting TRBD1. This clonotype was obtained from a woman in her 30s with Graves' hyperthyroidism that later progressed to Graves' ophthalmopathy. The source material was blood. CDR3 DNA sequence: TGTGCCAGCAGCTTCCGGGACAGGACCTACGAGCAGTACTTC. Translation gives CASSFRDRTYEQYF. Variable domain in full (rest from reference TRBV7-2 and TRBJ2-7): GAGVSQSPSNKVTEKGKDVELRCDPISGHTALYWYRQSLGQGLEFLIYFQGNSAPDKSGLPSDRFSAERTGGSVSTLTIQRTQQEDSAVYLCASSFRDRTYEQYFGPGTRLTVT.